This T cell receptor beta chain was identified in a study of memory CD4+ T cells and cytomegalovirus serostatus. The CDR3 totals 18 residues. Germline CDR1 reads LNHNV; CDR2 reads YYDKDF (reference sequence). J gave up 1 base and V 0 bases, and 10 bases lay outside the gene matches. This clone appeared a single time. The antigen remains unidentified. TCRdb's copy holds only in-frame clones and misses some; the assay was immunoSEQ multiplex PCR. The table shows 30,000 to 40,000 clones, with 75% to 80% occurring only once. The sort gate was single viable CD3+CD4+CD8-CD45RO+ cells for memory CD4+ T cells. Total CD4+ T cells were enriched by CD4 positive selection. Study-wide findings and caveats: A US-trained random forest predicted CMV serostatus with median AUC around 0.91.

The receptor was isolated from an adult in good health and CMV-seronegative. J is TRBJ1-2 and V is TRBV15; 8 bases agree with TRBD1. The sample comprised memory CD4+ T cells from blood. DNA for the CDR3: TGTGCCACCAGCAGAGATTTAGGACAGGGTGGTGTTAACTATGGCTACACCTTC. This codes for CATSRDLGQGGVNYGYTF.